These 5 T cell receptor beta chains were sequenced from one sample in a study of shared clonotypes between healthy human individuals (dated by TCRdb to 2020 to 2021). Library generation was performed with the immunoSEQ multiplex PCR assay. TCRdb obtained this table from immuneACCESS and retained in-frame rearrangements with V and J assigned. These tables miss some clones; where compared with another copy, unresolved V genes account for less than half of the shortfall, and the remainder is unexplained. The sample table lists a few million clones, over 85% of them with a count of one. The ten top clones hold 0.3% to 0.4% of the sample. The material sequenced was naive CD4+ T cells from PBMCs. What the cell subset or site label conveys for this sample: CD45RA+ positively selected. These receptors all come from a man aged 18 to 29 in good health. Some clones in this sample may be carry-over from other donors' samples.

This chain links TRBV30 with TRBJ2-7; no clear D. With 0 bases removed from V and 6 bases from J, the gap between germline ends came to 21 bases. Germline CDR1 and CDR2: GTSNPN and SVGIG (reference sequence). This CDR3 region has 16 residues. The DNA of the CDR3 is TGTGCCTGGAGTGTTGGTCACCTTTTACCTAGAGGCGAGCAGTACTTC. Residues: CAWSVGHLLPRGEQYF. Looking up the rest from reference TRBV30 and TRBJ2-7 gives the full variable domain: SQTIHQWPATLVQPVGSPLSLECTVEGTSNPNLYWYRQAAGRGLQLLFYSVGIGQISSEVPQNLSASRPQDRQFILSSKKLLLSDSGFYLCAWSVGHLLPRGEQYFGPGTRLTVT.

This chain links TRBV19 with TRBJ2-1; the match to TRBD2 covers 14 bases. The germline V gene encodes CDR1 LNHDA and CDR2 SQIVND (reference sequence). Trimming cost V 7 bases and J 9 bases; bases outside gene matches: 8. This CDR3 region has 15 residues. For the CDR3, the DNA is TGTGCCAGTAACACGGGACTAGCGGGAGTTGGTGAGCAGTTCTTC. It translates to CASNTGLAGVGEQFF.

This clone turned up a few times. V is TRBV10-1 and J is TRBJ2-3; 9 bases match TRBD2. After removal of 6 bases from V and 0 bases from J, the junction contained 1 base not matched to a gene. Germline assignment: CDR1 WNHNN and CDR2 SYGVQD (reference sequence). There are 14 residues in the CDR3. The CDR3 loop is CASRLAGSTDTQYF. The CDR3 coding sequence is TGCGCCAGCAGGCTAGCGGGAAGCACAGATACGCAGTATTTT.

This clone was observed a single time. The rearrangement uses TRBV25-1 and TRBJ2-5, with 7 nucleotides matching TRBD1. The CDR3 length is 13 residues. Per germline, CDR1 MGHDK and CDR2 SYGVNS. The V gene end was trimmed by 6 bases and the J gene end by 2 bases; junction bases not matched to a gene: 3. The DNA for the CDR3 is TGTGCCAGCAGACTCAGGGGGCAAGAGACCCAGTACTTC. Protein product: CASRLRGQETQYF.

On this clone itself: Other nucleotide sequences from this sample produce the same CDR3. The V gene is TRBV9, the J gene TRBJ2-1; the D gene is possibly TRBD2 (7 bases). Deletions cut 0 bases from V and 3 bases from J, with 13 bases between. The length of the CDR3 is 16 residues. Germline CDR1 reads SGDLS; CDR2 reads YYNGEE. CDR3 DNA: TGTGCCAGCAGCGTAGGGGGGCTAGCGGACTACAATGAGCAGTTCTTC. It encodes CASSVGGLADYNEQFF.